The T cell receptor (beta chain) described here comes from a study of OX40 agonist ivuxolimab in advanced cancers. Study-level information: The diagnoses of dose-escalation patients were hepatocellular carcinoma, melanoma, renal cell or head and neck cancer. Partial responses were seen in three patients, one with hepatocellular carcinoma and two with cutaneous melanoma. General study results and limits: Both CD4+ and CD8+ T cell populations in blood had undergone clonal expansion by week 6 at 0.1 to 3.0 mg/kg.

To note about this clone: Its matching antigen is unknown.

Method: immunoSEQ multiplex PCR; TCRdb's copy keeps in-frame clones and lacks some. This sample carries about 26,000 clones, approximately 75% of them seen once, and the ten largest clones take under 30%. This clonotype was obtained from an adult with an advanced solid tumor such as melanoma, head and neck, liver or kidney cancer. The starting material was CD4+ or CD8+ T cells sorted from blood, obtained in a trial of the OX40 agonist ivuxolimab.

As DNA, the CDR3 is TGTGCCAGCAGTCCTTACCTTTTTAACCAGGTGACTGGAAACACCATATATTTT. This sequence encodes CASSPYLFNQVTGNTIYF. This chain joins TRBV27 and TRBJ1-3; D is ambiguous. Trimming took 5 bases from V and 2 from J, leaving 22 bases between them. CDR1 is MNHEY, CDR2 SMNVEV, per germline (reference sequence). This CDR3 spans 18 amino acids.